This entry lists 28 T cell receptor beta chains sequenced from one sample in a study of blood T cell repertoires in COVID-19. Clones were sequenced by immunoSEQ multiplex PCR, and TCRdb holds only the in-frame ones, with some missing. This sample yields roughly 120,000 clones, of which about three quarters are seen a single time; around 16% belongs to the top ten. The material sequenced was peripheral blood. All receptors come from a woman older than 75 with active or convalescent COVID-19.

The V call is TRBV7-8, the J call TRBJ2-1, with a tentative D call TRBD2 (6 bases). Trimming cost V 2 bases and J 4 bases, with 15 bases left between them. CDR1 and CDR2 (germline): SGHVS, FQNEAQ. This CDR3 region has 16 residues. The chain's CDR3 is CASSLTEAGGYNEQFF. CDR3 coding DNA: TGTGCCAGCAGCTTAACCGAAGCCGGGGGTTACAATGAGCAGTTCTTC.

The rearrangement uses TRBV11-1 and TRBJ1-1, with D perhaps TRBD1 (5 bases). The ends were cut back, 3 bases at V and 0 bases at J, with 11 bases in the middle. Germline values: CDR1 SGHAT, CDR2 FQDESV (reference sequence). CDR3 length: 15 residues. CDR3: CASSFTGVLNTEAFF. The DNA of the CDR3 is TGTGCCAGCAGCTTCACGGGGGTCTTGAACACTGAAGCTTTCTTT.

The chain employs TRBV18 and TRBJ1-5, with 8 bases lining up with TRBD1. CDR1 and CDR2 from the germline V gene are KGHSH and LQKENI. The V segment lost 5 bases and the J segment 0 bases; nucleotides outside the gene matches: 6. The CDR3 is 16 amino acids. The CDR3 is CASSNDRGNSNQPQHF. The CDR3, as DNA: TGTGCCAGCTCAAACGACAGGGGAAATAGCAATCAGCCCCAGCATTTT.

This sequence joins TRBV24-1 and TRBJ2-1, with D tentatively TRBD1 (5 bases). CDR3 length: 15 amino acids. Germline V gives CDR1 KGHDR, CDR2 SFDVKD. The ends were cut back, 5 bases at V and 4 bases at J, with 14 bases in the middle. The CDR3 nucleotides read TGTGCCACCAGTGTTCAGGGTAGTGGGTACAATGAGCAGTTCTTC. Protein sequence: CATSVQGSGYNEQFF.

V is TRBV29-1 and J is TRBJ1-1, with 9 bases aligning to TRBD1. V lost 6 bases, J lost 7 bases, and 6 bases stayed unmatched. The CDR3 loop spans 12 amino acids. Germline CDR1 reads SQVTM; CDR2 reads ANQGSEA. The chain's CDR3 is CSVDRGVNEAFF. The CDR3 DNA reads TGCAGCGTCGACAGGGGGGTGAATGAAGCTTTCTTT. Looking up the rest from reference TRBV29-1 and TRBJ1-1 gives the full variable domain: SAVISQKPSRDICQRGTSLTIQCQVDSQVTMMFWYRQQPGQSLTLIATANQGSEATYESGFVIDKFPISRPNLTFSTLTVSNMSPEDSSIYLCSVDRGVNEAFFGQGTRLTVV.

V usage is TRBV10-3 and J usage is TRBJ2-7; weak D call: TRBD2 (6 bases). The CDR3 is 14 amino acids. Trimming removed 3 bases from V and 2 bases from J, with 11 bases in between. Germline V gene data show CDR1 as ENHRY and CDR2 as SYGVKD. CDR3 nucleotides: TGTGCCATCAGTGATACTAGCTCAGCCTACGAGCAGTACTTC. Encoded protein: CAISDTSSAYEQYF.

This sequence joins TRBV2 and TRBJ2-7; D may be TRBD2 (6 bases). V lost 5 bases, J lost 2 bases, and 13 bases lay in between. CDR1 is SNHLY, CDR2 FYNNEI, per germline. This CDR3 comprises 14 residues. CDR3 nucleotides: TGTGCCAGCAGTCGGACCGGGGGTGCCTACGAGCAGTACTTC. Its protein is CASSRTGGAYEQYF.

The genes are TRBV30 and TRBJ2-7; TRBD1 matches 8 bases. With V trimmed by 5 bases and J by 5 bases, 5 bases remained unmatched. This CDR3 is 12 amino acids long. Germline CDR1 is GTSNPN and CDR2 is SVGIG (reference sequence). The CDR3 coding sequence is TGTGCCTGGGACAGGGGTTACCACGAGCAGTACTTC. Translation: CAWDRGYHEQYF.

This chain links TRBV10-1 with TRBJ1-5; no definite D call. This CDR3 is 15 amino acids long. Trimming stripped 10 bases from V and 1 base from J, with 17 bases between. Germline CDR1 reads WNHNN; CDR2 reads SYGVQD (reference sequence). CDR3: CAIQALQVSNQPQHF. The DNA for the CDR3 is TGCGCCATCCAAGCCCTTCAGGTAAGCAATCAGCCCCAGCATTTT.

This clone was recorded a few times. The chain couples TRBV5-1 to TRBJ1-5; weak D call: TRBD1 (6 bases). V lost 2 bases and J 5 bases, leaving 14 bases between the germline ends. Germline CDR1 is SGHRS and CDR2 is YFSETQ. The CDR3 totals 15 residues. Here the CDR3 DNA reads TGCGCCAGCAGCTTCCTCGGGGGGCGCGATCAGCCCCAGCATTTT. It specifies CASSFLGGRDQPQHF. Full variable domain (remainder filled in from reference TRBV5-1 and TRBJ1-5): KAGVTQTPRYLIKTRGQQVTLSCSPISGHRSVSWYQQTPGQGLQFLFEYFSETQRNKGNFPGRFSGRQFSNSRSEMNVSTLELGDSALYLCASSFLGGRDQPQHFGDGTRLSIL.

There are a few counts of this clone. The chain couples TRBV12-3 or TRBV12-4 to TRBJ2-3; D ambiguous. The V end was cut by 7 bases, the J end by 3 bases, with 5 bases between. CDR3 length equals 11 residues. For the CDR3, the DNA is TGTGCCAGCACTAAGACAGATACGCAGTATTTT. Translating gives CASTKTDTQYF.

This clone was observed a handful of times. The chain combines TRBV4-2 with TRBJ2-5; 7 positions match TRBD2. The CDR3 runs to 16 residues. The V gene end was trimmed by 1 base and the J gene end by 2 bases; junction bases not matched to a gene: 7. Germline V lookup: CDR1 LGHNA, CDR2 YNFKEQ. The CDR3 DNA sequence: TGTGCCAGCAGCCAAGTAGGGGCTAGCGGTCAAGAGACCCAGTACTTC. Its protein product is CASSQVGASGQETQYF.

Here the CDR3 DNA reads TGCGCCAGCAGCTGGGGGACTAGCGGGCTACTACAAGAGACCCAGTACTTC. Its translation is CASSWGTSGLLQETQYF. V gene TRBV5-1 combines with J gene TRBJ2-5, with 12 bases that match TRBD2. J gave up 2 bases and V 3 bases, and 8 bases lay outside the gene matches. The CDR3 has 17 residues. Looked up from germline, CDR1 is SGHRS and CDR2 is YFSETQ.

The CDR3 here is CASSSGTGTGIQETQYF. In nucleotides, the CDR3 is TGTGCCAGCAGCTCCGGAACCGGGACAGGGATACAAGAGACCCAGTACTTC. This chain joins TRBV5-5 and TRBJ2-5, with 9 bases aligning to TRBD1. The germline gives CDR1 SGHKS, CDR2 YYEKEE (reference sequence). The CDR3 has 17 amino acids. J lost 2 bases, V lost 3 bases, and 11 bases had no gene match.

This chain uses TRBV5-1 with TRBJ2-1; TRBD2 matches at 7 bases. Per germline, CDR1 SGHRS and CDR2 YFSETQ. Unmatched junction bases numbered 8, after V lost 2 bases and J lost 9 bases. This CDR3 is built from 14 residues. The CDR3 sequence is CASSFSAGVSEQFF. CDR3 DNA sequence: TGCGCCAGCAGCTTCAGCGCGGGAGTTAGTGAGCAGTTCTTC.

V and J are TRBV4-2 and TRBJ1-3; D ambiguous. The CDR3 extends over 17 amino acids. Trimming shortened V by 3 bases and J by 0 bases, and 15 bases separated the two germline ends. Looked up from germline, CDR1 is LGHNA and CDR2 is YNFKEQ. This chain's CDR3 is CASSHIRLGSSGNTIYF. CDR3 DNA sequence: TGTGCCAGCAGCCACATCCGATTGGGGAGCTCTGGAAACACCATATATTTT.

This clone came up a few times. This chain joins TRBV4-2 and TRBJ2-3, with no clear D. Per the germline V gene, CDR1 is LGHNA and CDR2 is YNFKEQ. V was pared by 4 bases and J by 4 bases, with 9 bases between. The CDR3 has 13 residues. CDR3 loop: CASSPQFSDTQYF. DNA for the CDR3: TGTGCCAGCAGCCCACAGTTCTCAGATACGCAGTATTTT.

CDR3 loop: CASSLRLAPYNEQFF. CDR3 DNA: TGTGCCAGCAGCTTAAGACTAGCGCCCTACAATGAGCAGTTCTTC. J is TRBJ2-1 and V is TRBV7-3, with 8 positions matching TRBD2. V lost 1 base to trimming and J lost 2 bases; unmatched junction nucleotides: 1. The CDR3 is 15 residues long. CDR1 and CDR2 from the germline V gene are SGHTA and FQGTGA.

The chain carries TRBV28 and TRBJ1-3; a weak D match, TRBD1 (6 bases). CDR1 MDHEN and CDR2 SYDVKM come from the germline V gene. The CDR3 length is 16 residues. V lost 6 bases and J 0 bases, leaving 15 bases between the germline ends. The CDR3 DNA reads as TGTGCCAGCAGGGGCTCGACAGGTAGCTCTGGAAACACCATATATTTT. This gives the protein CASRGSTGSSGNTIYF.

This chain links TRBV28 with TRBJ2-5; no definite D call. The CDR3 spans 13 residues. V lost 4 bases to trimming and J lost 4 bases, with 10 bases between them. The germline gives CDR1 MDHEN, CDR2 SYDVKM. CDR3 amino acids: CASSSHAGETQYF. The CDR3 coding sequence is TGTGCCAGCAGTTCCCATGCCGGAGAGACCCAGTACTTC.

V is TRBV7-9 and J is TRBJ1-5; TRBD1 matches 7 bases. CDR3 length equals 15 residues. Germline loops: CDR1 SEHNR, CDR2 FQNEAQ (reference sequence). V trimming: 0 bases; J trimming: 4 bases; junction bases outside the gene matches: 3. The CDR3 reads CASSLASGGNQPQHF. Here the CDR3 DNA reads TGTGCCAGCAGCTTAGCCTCAGGGGGGAATCAGCCCCAGCATTTT.

The sample holds a few counts of this clone. V is TRBV4-2 and J is TRBJ2-5; D not resolved. Germline assignment: CDR1 LGHNA and CDR2 YNFKEQ. The germline V and J ends were trimmed by 0 bases and 2 bases, with 7 bases remaining between them. This CDR3 is 14 amino acids long. The CDR3 here is CASSQDSQQETQYF. CDR3 DNA sequence: TGTGCCAGCAGCCAAGATTCCCAGCAAGAGACCCAGTACTTC.

This chain links TRBV10-2 with TRBJ2-3, with 7 bases matching TRBD1. This CDR3 has 17 residues. With V trimmed by 4 bases and J by 0 bases, 10 bases remained unmatched. The V gene's germline CDR1 is WSHSY and CDR2 SAAADI. Written as DNA, the CDR3 is TGCGCCAGCAGTGCACAAAGACAGGGCTGGAGCACAGATACGCAGTATTTT. This translates into CASSAQRQGWSTDTQYF.

The J gene is TRBJ2-1, the V gene TRBV6-1, with 10 bases matching TRBD1. V shed 2 bases and J 2 bases; nucleotides not matched to a gene: 3. Germline V CDR1 and CDR2: MNHNS, SASEGT. The CDR3 sequence is 16 residues long. The CDR3 sequence is CASSERGTGAYNEQFF. Written as DNA, the CDR3 is TGTGCCAGCAGTGAAAGGGGGACAGGGGCCTACAATGAGCAGTTCTTC.

This chain joins TRBV18 and TRBJ1-1; D is perhaps TRBD1 (6 bases). Germline-derived CDR1 and CDR2 are KGHSH and LQKENI. The germline V and J ends were trimmed by 1 base and 1 base, with 7 bases remaining between them. The CDR3 has 14 amino acids. The CDR3, as DNA: TGTGCCAGCTCACCACGGACAGCGAACACTGAAGCTTTCTTT. Amino acids: CASSPRTANTEAFF.

This clone occurred a few times. The J gene is TRBJ1-2, the V gene TRBV2; D call uncertain. CDR3 length equals 13 residues. V shed 7 bases and J shed 2 bases, with 11 bases lying between them. CDR1 SNHLY and CDR2 FYNNEI come from the germline V gene. CDR3 nucleotide sequence: TGTGCCAGCACCTACACAGAAAACTATGGCTACACCTTC. Its protein is CASTYTENYGYTF.

The rearrangement uses TRBV4-3 and TRBJ2-2; D is unresolved. The V gene's germline CDR1 is LGHNA and CDR2 YSLEER. V shed 0 bases and J shed 7 bases, with 9 bases lying between them. This CDR3 has 14 amino acids. CDR3 protein: CASSQDQIIGELFF. DNA for the CDR3: TGCGCCAGCAGCCAAGATCAGATTATCGGGGAGCTGTTTTTT.

The chain employs TRBV3-1 (or the pseudogene TRBV3-2) and TRBJ1-4; 7 bases map to TRBD1. Germline V gives CDR1 LGHDT, CDR2 YNNKEL (reference sequence). Trimming cost V 1 base and J 3 bases; bases outside gene matches: 2. This CDR3 is 15 amino acids long. CDR3 region: CASSQVRGANEKLFF. CDR3 nucleotides: TGTGCCAGCAGCCAAGTCAGGGGGGCTAATGAAAAACTGTTTTTT.